The clone carrying this TCR beta chain occurred many times. Its antigen is as yet unknown. From the 5' RACE reads, TCRdb called clonotypes with MiXCR, one entry per CDR3 protein. Among fewer than 450,000 distinct CDR3 sequences listed, about 4% were seen once. Looked up from germline, CDR1 is ENHRY and CDR2 is SYGVKD. Trimming took off 0 bases at V and 5 bases at J, with 11 bases between the two ends. CDR3 length equals 15 residues. The sample comes from a study of T cells after yellow fever vaccination. For the study at large: The fractions with low cell numbers were processed using SMART-Seq v4 Ultra Low Input.

Study conclusions and caveats: The presence of abundant clonotypes contaminating from the bulk population was possible in FACS-sorted repertoires. Compared with primary, the secondary response was weaker and peaked at day 5, not 15.

This receptor was identified in a man aged 18 to 30 who received the YFV17D yellow fever vaccine. The chain links TRBV10-3 to TRBJ1-5; D is perhaps TRBD1 (5 bases). Sequenced material: PBMCs, taken 5 days after the yellow fever booster vaccination. CDR3 DNA sequence: TGTGCCATCAGTGAGTCGGGGACGGGTTATCAGCCCCAGCATTTT. Protein: CAISESGTGYQPQHF.